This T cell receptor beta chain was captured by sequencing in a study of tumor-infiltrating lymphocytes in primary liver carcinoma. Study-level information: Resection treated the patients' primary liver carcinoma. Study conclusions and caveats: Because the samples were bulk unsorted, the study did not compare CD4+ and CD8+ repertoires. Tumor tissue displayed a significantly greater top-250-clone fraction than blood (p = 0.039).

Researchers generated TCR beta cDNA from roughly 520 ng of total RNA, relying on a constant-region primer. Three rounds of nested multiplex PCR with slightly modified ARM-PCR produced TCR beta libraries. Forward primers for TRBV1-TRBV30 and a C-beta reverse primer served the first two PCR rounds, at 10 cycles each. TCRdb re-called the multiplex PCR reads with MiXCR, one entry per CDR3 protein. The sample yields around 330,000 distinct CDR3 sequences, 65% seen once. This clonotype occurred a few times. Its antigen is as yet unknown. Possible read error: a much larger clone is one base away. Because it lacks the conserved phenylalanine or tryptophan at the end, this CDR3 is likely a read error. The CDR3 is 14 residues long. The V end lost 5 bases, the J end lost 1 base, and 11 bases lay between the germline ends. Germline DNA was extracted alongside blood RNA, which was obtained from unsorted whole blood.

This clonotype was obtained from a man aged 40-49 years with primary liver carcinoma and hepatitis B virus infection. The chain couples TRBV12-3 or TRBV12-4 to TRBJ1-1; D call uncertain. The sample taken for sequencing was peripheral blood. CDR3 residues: CASSLRRENTEAFS. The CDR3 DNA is TGTGCCAGCAGTCTCCGACGGGAGAACACTGAAGCTTTCTCT.